Below, 14 T cell receptor beta chains from the same sample are listed, as sequenced in a study of cytomegalovirus exposure and HLA in healthy donors. Researchers ran the PCR with 60 Vbeta and 13 Jbeta primers. Method: immunoSEQ multiplex PCR; TCRdb's copy keeps in-frame clones and lacks some. The data hold approximately 170,000 clones, with roughly 80% observed a single time. Specimen: PBMCs. Receptors were obtained from a young woman in good health and CMV-seronegative.

The chain carries TRBV5-1 and TRBJ2-7; TRBD2 might be the D (6 bases). CDR1 is SGHRS, CDR2 YFSETQ, per germline. This CDR3 has 13 residues. Deletions cut 0 bases from V and 6 bases from J, with 10 bases between. The CDR3 spells CASSLGLGFEQYF. Written as DNA, the CDR3 is TGCGCCAGCAGCTTGGGACTAGGTTTCGAGCAGTACTTC.

V is TRBV5-4 and J is TRBJ2-5; 7 nucleotides align to TRBD1. V lost 3 bases and J lost 3; bases outside the gene matches: 5. This CDR3 has 14 residues. Germline assignment: CDR1 SGHNT and CDR2 YYREEE (reference sequence). This CDR3 is CASSSTGSKETQYF. CDR3 nucleotide sequence: TGTGCCAGCAGCTCGACAGGGTCAAAAGAGACCCAGTACTTC.

The CDR3 DNA follows: TGTGCCAGCAGCCTTGGAACTCTAGCGGGAGACTCCTACGAGCAGTACTTC. As protein: CASSLGTLAGDSYEQYF. The V and J genes are TRBV4-2 and TRBJ2-7; 10 positions match TRBD2. CDR3 length: 17 amino acids. CDR1 is LGHNA, CDR2 YNFKEQ, per germline. J gave up 0 bases and V 4 bases, and 9 bases lay outside the gene matches.

This clone occurred once. The V call is TRBV7-2, the J call TRBJ2-5; 8 bases map to TRBD2. The CDR3 runs 16 residues. Germline V lookup: CDR1 SGHTA, CDR2 FQGNSA. The ends lost 5 bases at V and 0 bases at J; junction bases unmatched: 8. This CDR3 reads CASSARTGGYQETQYF. The CDR3, as DNA: TGTGCCAGCAGCGCAAGGACGGGAGGGTACCAAGAGACCCAGTACTTC.

The CDR3 DNA is TGTGCCAGCAGTGAGCCGGGACTAGCGGCCTACGAGCAGTACTTC. This translates into CASSEPGLAAYEQYF. J is TRBJ2-7 and V is TRBV6-1; 11 nucleotides agree with TRBD2. The length of the CDR3 is 15 residues. After removal of 3 bases from V and 2 bases from J, the junction contained 3 bases not matched to a gene. Looked up from germline, CDR1 is MNHNS and CDR2 is SASEGT.

This rearrangement joins TRBV19 to TRBJ1-2; 9 bases agree with TRBD1. Unmatched junction bases numbered 13, after V lost 4 bases and J lost 1 base. The CDR3 runs to 18 residues. The V gene's germline CDR1 is LNHDA and CDR2 SQIVND (reference sequence). The CDR3 reads CASSNKPYRDRVNYGYTF. CDR3 coding DNA: TGTGCCAGTAGTAACAAGCCATACCGGGACAGGGTTAACTATGGCTACACCTTC.

The chain uses TRBV5-6 and TRBJ2-4; 8 nucleotides line up with TRBD1. CDR1 is SGHDT, CDR2 YYEEEE, per germline. V was clipped by 0 bases and J by 6 bases; unmatched bases: 17. The length of the CDR3 is 19 residues. The CDR3 protein is CASSLALAGGALELNIQYF. CDR3 DNA sequence: TGTGCCAGCAGCTTGGCCCTCGCAGGGGGCGCATTGGAATTAAACATTCAGTACTTC.

The chain combines TRBV14 with TRBJ1-2; maybe TRBD1 (6 bases). V lost 3 bases, J lost 3 bases, and 8 bases lay in between. This CDR3 is built from 13 residues. In germline, CDR1 is SGHDN, CDR2 FVKESK. The CDR3 region has the DNA TGTGCCAGCAGCCAGGGGGCTGACTATGGCTACACCTTC. It encodes CASSQGADYGYTF.

V and J are TRBV30 and TRBJ2-5; 10 bases are a match to TRBD1. Looked up from germline, CDR1 is GTSNPN and CDR2 is SVGIG (reference sequence). The CDR3 runs to 19 residues. The trim removed 0 bases at V and 6 bases at J, leaving 19 bases unmatched. The CDR3, as DNA: TGTGCCTGGAGTGTACTCAGATCCGGACAGGGGGTCGTCGGGAAGACCCAGTACTTC. Translated: CAWSVLRSGQGVVGKTQYF.

This clone has more than one count but fewer than ten. The chain carries TRBV6-1 and TRBJ2-5; D perhaps matches TRBD2 (5 bases). Germline CDR1 MNHNS, CDR2 SASEGT. Trimming took 4 bases from V and 1 from J, leaving 13 bases between them. The CDR3 has 15 residues. The CDR3 nucleotides are TGTGCCAGCAGTGTCCCCTTAGCGACCCAAGAGACCCAGTACTTC. This codes for CASSVPLATQETQYF.

This chain links TRBV7-2 with TRBJ2-3; 9 bases map to TRBD2. The germline gives CDR1 SGHTA, CDR2 FQGNSA. The trim removed 5 bases at V and 0 bases at J, leaving 6 bases unmatched. The CDR3 is 16 residues long. DNA of the CDR3: TGTGCCAGCAGCGCCCGACTAGCGGTTAGCACAGATACGCAGTATTTT. This sequence encodes CASSARLAVSTDTQYF.

The chain is built from TRBV4-1 and TRBJ2-5, with D maybe TRBD2 (6 bases). V was trimmed by 4 bases and J by 2 bases, leaving 11 bases between them. CDR1 and CDR2 from the germline V gene are MGHRA and YSYEKL. This CDR3 has 14 amino acids. The CDR3, as DNA: TGCGCCAGCAGCCTCGAGGGGAGGCAAGAGACCCAGTACTTC. Translation gives CASSLEGRQETQYF.

In this sample, this clone turned up a few times. J is TRBJ2-3 and V is TRBV6-5; 9 bases align to TRBD1. With V trimmed by 5 bases and J by 4 bases, 7 bases remained unmatched. The V gene's germline CDR1 is MNHEY and CDR2 SVGAGI. This CDR3 comprises 15 residues. This chain's CDR3 is CASSGRTGEADTQYF. CDR3 coding DNA: TGTGCCAGCAGTGGAAGGACAGGGGAGGCAGATACGCAGTATTTT.

The chain recombines TRBV11-2 with TRBJ2-2; TRBD1 matches 12 bases. CDR3 size: 16 residues. The junction had 8 bases not matched to a gene; V was cut back by 3 bases and J by 9 bases. Germline V gives CDR1 SGHAT, CDR2 FQNNGV. In nucleotides, the CDR3 is TGTGCCAGCAGCTTGGGTTGGGACAGGGGGCTGAGGGAGCTGTTTTTT. It codes for CASSLGWDRGLRELFF.